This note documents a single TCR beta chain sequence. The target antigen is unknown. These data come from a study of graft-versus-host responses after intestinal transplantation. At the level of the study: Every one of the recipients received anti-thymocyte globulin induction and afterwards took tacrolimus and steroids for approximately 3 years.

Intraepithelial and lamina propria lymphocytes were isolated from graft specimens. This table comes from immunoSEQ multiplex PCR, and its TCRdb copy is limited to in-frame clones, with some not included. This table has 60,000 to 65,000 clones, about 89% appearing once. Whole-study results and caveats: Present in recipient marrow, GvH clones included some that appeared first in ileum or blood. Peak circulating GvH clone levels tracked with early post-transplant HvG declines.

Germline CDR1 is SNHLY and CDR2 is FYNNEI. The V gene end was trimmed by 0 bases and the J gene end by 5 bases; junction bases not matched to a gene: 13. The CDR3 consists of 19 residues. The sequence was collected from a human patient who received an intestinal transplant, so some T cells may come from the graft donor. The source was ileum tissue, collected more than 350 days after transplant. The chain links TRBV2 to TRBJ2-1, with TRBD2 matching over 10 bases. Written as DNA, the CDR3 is TGTGCCAGCAGTGAAGCACCGATCGGGACTAGCGTTATCAACAATGAGCAGTTCTTC. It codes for CASSEAPIGTSVINNEQFF.